This T cell receptor (beta chain) is from a study of blood T cell repertoires in COVID-19. Study details: PBMCs, B-cell-depleted T cells, or T cells were the source of the cDNA or gDNA that made up the material.

This clone has just one count. The table came from immunoSEQ multiplex PCR; TCRdb's copy has only in-frame clones and leaves some out. The sample consists of 250,000 to 300,000 clones, 84% of them appearing once. V was cut by 1 base and J by 5 bases, with 15 bases left in between. The CDR3 sequence is 15 residues long. CDR1 SGDLS and CDR2 YYNGEE come from the germline V gene. The sample comprised peripheral blood. The chain employs TRBV9 and TRBJ1-2; D remains unclear. This clonotype originated in a man in his sixties with acute or convalescent COVID-19. CDR3 in amino acids: CASSVTGEQAYGYTF. The CDR3 coding sequence is TGTGCCAGCAGCGTAACCGGCGAGCAGGCATATGGCTACACCTTC.